This is a list of T cell receptor beta chains from one sample in a study of PD-1 blockade in classical Hodgkin lymphoma. Profiling relied on immunoSEQ multiplex PCR, and the TCRdb table lists in-frame clones only, not all of them. The sample yields tens of thousands of clones, 85% to 95% seen once. This specimen consisted of peripheral blood mononuclear cells (PBMCs), obtained at baseline. The receptors come from a human donor with classical Hodgkin lymphoma. Each CDR3 is given with its conserved first and last residue. The order of the fields is V gene, J gene, CDR3 length, D gene, clone size, CDR3 protein, CDR3 DNA. The D gene is left open where the match is weak. Clone sizes are given selectively: once, few, many, or a class where the clone is expanded.

TRBV27	TRBJ1-6	14	TRBD1	few	CASKVTGGDSPLHF	TGTGCCAGCAAAGTGACAGGGGGTGATTCACCCCTCCACTTT
TRBV5-1	TRBJ1-1	14	TRBD1	few	CASSLQGGYTEAFF	TGCGCCAGCAGCTTGCAGGGGGGGTACACTGAAGCTTTCTTT
TRBV30	TRBJ2-7	12	-	-	CAWSDRGTGQYF	TGTGCCTGGAGCGACCGGGGAACGGGGCAGTACTTC
TRBV2	TRBJ1-1	15	TRBD1	-	CASSKGQGASTEAFF	TGTGCCAGCAGCAAGGGACAGGGGGCGTCGACTGAAGCTTTCTTT
TRBV14	TRBJ2-5	12	TRBD2	-	CASSQLSGGQYF	TGTGCCAGCAGCCAATTGAGCGGGGGTCAGTACTTC
TRBV6-6	TRBJ1-2	14	TRBD1	-	CASSYSQGAEGYTF	TGTGCCAGCAGTTACTCCCAGGGGGCGGAGGGCTACACCTTC
TRBV14	TRBJ2-7	13	TRBD1	-	CASSLRTGREQYF	TGTGCCAGCAGCCTACGGACAGGGAGGGAGCAGTACTTC
TRBV6-4	TRBJ2-7	14	-	-	CASSVDSTFTYRYF	TGTGCCAGCAGTGTAGACAGCACCTTTACTTATCGGTACTTC
TRBV7-9	TRBJ1-2	14	-	-	CASSLESGPLGYTF	TGTGCCAGCAGCTTAGAGTCTGGACCGCTAGGCTACACCTTC
TRBV7-8	TRBJ2-7	18	TRBD2	-	CASSLATSGGLKPYEQYF	TGTGCCAGCAGCTTAGCGACTAGCGGGGGGCTCAAGCCTTACGAGCAGTACTTC
TRBV7-9	TRBJ2-1	16	TRBD2	-	CASSVSGTNERIEQFF	TGTGCCAGCAGCGTTAGCGGGACAAATGAACGGATTGAGCAGTTCTTC
TRBV9	TRBJ2-5	16	TRBD2	-	CASSPGGAGGRETQYF	TGTGCCAGCAGCCCCGGGGGAGCGGGGGGGCGAGAGACCCAGTACTTC
TRBV30	TRBJ2-3	16	TRBD2	-	CAWTYSGDPRVDTQYF	TGTGCCTGGACCTATAGCGGGGACCCACGTGTGGATACGCAGTATTTT
TRBV30	TRBJ1-4	12	-	-	CACRLTNEKLFF	TGTGCCTGTAGGCTAACTAATGAAAAACTGTTTTTT
TRBV5-4	TRBJ2-7	16	-	once	CASTLTWDTASYEQYF	TGTGCCAGCACCTTGACATGGGACACCGCTTCGTACGAGCAGTACTTC
TRBV4-2	TRBJ2-2	15	TRBD2	-	CASNLLAGRTGELFF	TGTGCCAGCAACCTACTAGCGGGACGAACCGGGGAGCTGTTTTTT
TRBV19	TRBJ2-7	15	-	-	CASSIARVPSYEQYF	TGTGCCAGTAGTATAGCTAGGGTTCCCTCCTACGAGCAGTACTTC
TRBV2	TRBJ2-5	14	-	-	CASSLDGSGETQYF	TGTGCCAGCAGTTTGGACGGGAGTGGTGAGACCCAGTACTTC
TRBV6-1	TRBJ2-1	12	-	once	CASEGLFNEQFF	TGTGCCAGCGAGGGACTTTTCAATGAGCAGTTCTTC
TRBV7-9	TRBJ2-7	14	-	-	CASSLIGSSYEQYF	TGTGCCAGCAGCTTAATAGGGTCCTCCTACGAGCAGTACTTC
TRBV11-2	TRBJ2-3	19	TRBD1	-	CASSLLVRWGQGIIDTQYF	TGTGCCAGCAGCTTATTAGTCCGTTGGGGACAGGGAATCATAGATACGCAGTATTTT
TRBV10-3	TRBJ1-1	19	-	-	CAIRQNTRTGNEWVTEAFF	TGTGCCATCAGGCAAAACACCAGAACAGGAAATGAATGGGTCACTGAAGCTTTCTTT
TRBV6-1	TRBJ2-7	12	-	few	CASTPSPYEQYF	TGTGCCAGCACCCCCTCCCCCTACGAGCAGTACTTC
TRBV2	TRBJ2-3	14	-	-	CASRPRLVTDTQYF	TGTGCCAGCAGGCCTCGACTAGTGACAGATACGCAGTATTTT
TRBV6-6	TRBJ2-7	14	-	few	CASSPTSLSYEQYF	TGTGCCAGCAGCCCAACTTCTCTGTCTTACGAGCAGTACTTC
TRBV11-2	TRBJ2-5	16	TRBD2	once	CASSLSLAGLQETQYF	TGTGCCAGCAGCCTATCACTAGCGGGACTCCAAGAGACCCAGTACTTC
TRBV9	TRBJ1-1	13	-	-	CASSSRDSTEAFF	TGTGCCAGCAGCAGCCGGGATTCCACTGAAGCTTTCTTT
TRBV7-9	TRBJ2-7	14	TRBD1	-	CASSLQGATYEQYF	TGTGCCAGCAGCTTGCAGGGGGCGACCTACGAGCAGTACTTC
TRBV27	TRBJ2-5	13	-	-	CASRTSDTETQYF	TGTGCCAGCAGGACTAGTGACACAGAGACCCAGTACTTC
TRBV6-5	TRBJ2-7	11	-	-	CATHGGHEQYF	TGTGCCACCCACGGGGGCCACGAGCAGTACTTC
TRBV6-1	TRBJ2-7	16	TRBD1	-	CASSELPGQGADEQYF	TGTGCCAGCAGTGAGTTACCCGGACAGGGGGCTGACGAGCAGTACTTC
TRBV6-4	TRBJ2-2	13	-	-	CASSDPFTGELFF	TGTGCCAGCAGTGACCCATTCACCGGGGAGCTGTTTTTT
TRBV9	TRBJ2-3	15	-	once	CASSVGPGSTDTQYF	TGTGCCAGCAGCGTAGGCCCGGGGTCAACAGATACGCAGTATTTT
TRBV11-2	TRBJ1-3	15	-	-	CASSALQGSGNTIYF	TGTGCCAGCAGCGCACTACAGGGATCTGGAAACACCATATATTTT
TRBV27	TRBJ2-7	15	-	-	CASRYQGFGTYEQYF	TGTGCCAGCAGGTATCAGGGCTTCGGTACCTACGAGCAGTACTTC
TRBV27	TRBJ1-3	15	TRBD1	-	CASRTGTGLGNTIYF	TGTGCCAGTAGGACGGGGACAGGCCTTGGAAACACCATATATTTT
TRBV30	TRBJ1-3	13	-	-	CAFAGQGGNTIYF	TGTGCCTTCGCAGGGCAGGGAGGAAACACCATATATTTT
TRBV7-3	TRBJ1-1	13	-	once	CASSLSGLTEAFF	TGTGCCAGCAGCTTATCAGGACTGACTGAAGCTTTCTTT
TRBV19	TRBJ2-3	14	-	-	CASSITGSSDTQYF	TGTGCCAGTAGTATAACGGGTAGCTCAGATACGCAGTATTTT
TRBV7-9	TRBJ2-5	14	TRBD2	-	CASSFPSGVETQYF	TGTGCCAGCAGCTTCCCTAGCGGGGTTGAGACCCAGTACTTC
TRBV9	TRBJ2-7	16	TRBD2	-	CASSVEAGGPLGEQYF	TGTGCCAGCAGCGTAGAGGCGGGAGGGCCGCTTGGCGAGCAGTACTTC